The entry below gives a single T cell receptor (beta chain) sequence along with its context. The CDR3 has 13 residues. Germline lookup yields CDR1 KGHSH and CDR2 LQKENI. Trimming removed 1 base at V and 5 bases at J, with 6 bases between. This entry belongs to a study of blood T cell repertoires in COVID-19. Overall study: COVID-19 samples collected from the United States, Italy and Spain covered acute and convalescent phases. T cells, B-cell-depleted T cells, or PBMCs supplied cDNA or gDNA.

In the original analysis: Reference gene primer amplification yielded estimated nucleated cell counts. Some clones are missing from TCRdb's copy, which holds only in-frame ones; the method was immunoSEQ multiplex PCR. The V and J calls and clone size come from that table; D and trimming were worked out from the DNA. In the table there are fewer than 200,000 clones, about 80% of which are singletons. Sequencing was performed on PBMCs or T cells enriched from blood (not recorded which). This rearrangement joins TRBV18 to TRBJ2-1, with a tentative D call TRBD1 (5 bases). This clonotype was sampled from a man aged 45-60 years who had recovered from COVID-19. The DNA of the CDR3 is TGTGCCAGCTCACCACTAGGGGACAATGAGCAGTTCTTC. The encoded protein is CASSPLGDNEQFF.